This T cell receptor (beta chain) comes out of a study of shared clonotypes between healthy human individuals. General study points: Depth of sequencing was expected to influence donor clonotype sharing. The study generally estimated greater richness for naive than memory subsets.

With 6 bases clipped from V and 12 bases from J, the junction kept 14 bases outside the gene matches. CDR1 is SEHNR and CDR2 is FQNEAQ in the germline V gene (reference sequence). The CDR3 is 17 amino acids. It was across several immunoSEQ plates that each subset's genomic DNA was evenly split. Data came from immunoSEQ multiplex PCR; TCRdb stores just in-frame clones and leaves some out. This table has 2,500,000 or so clones, about 90% appearing once. Negatively enriched CD4+ T cells were divided by CD45RA into naive and memory. Note on this clone: Antigen: not known.

The source material was naive CD4+ T cells from PBMCs. Indicated subset: CD45RA+ positively selected. The TCR was taken from a young man in good health. Some clones in this sample may be carry-over from other donors' samples. The chain links TRBV7-9 to TRBJ2-1; 16 bases agree with TRBD2. The CDR3 bases are TGTGCCAGCAGACGTGAGGGGACTAGCGGGAGGGCCTCGAGGCAGTTCTTC. Protein: CASRREGTSGRASRQFF.